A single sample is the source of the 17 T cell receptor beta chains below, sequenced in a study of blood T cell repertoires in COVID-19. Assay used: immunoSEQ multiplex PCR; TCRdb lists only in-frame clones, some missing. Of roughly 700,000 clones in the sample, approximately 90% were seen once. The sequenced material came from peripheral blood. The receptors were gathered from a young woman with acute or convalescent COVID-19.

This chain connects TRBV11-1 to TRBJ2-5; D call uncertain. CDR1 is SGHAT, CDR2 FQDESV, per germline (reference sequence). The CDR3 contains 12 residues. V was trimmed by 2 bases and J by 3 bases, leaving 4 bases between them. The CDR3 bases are TGTGCCAGCAGCTTATTAGAAGAGACCCAGTACTTC. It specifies CASSLLEETQYF.

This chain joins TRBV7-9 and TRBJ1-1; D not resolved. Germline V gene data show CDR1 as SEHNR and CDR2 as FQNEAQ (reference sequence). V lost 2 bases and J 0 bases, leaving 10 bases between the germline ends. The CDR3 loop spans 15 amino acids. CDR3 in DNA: TGTGCCAGCAGCTTATCGGGAGAGATGAACACTGAAGCTTTCTTT. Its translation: CASSLSGEMNTEAFF.

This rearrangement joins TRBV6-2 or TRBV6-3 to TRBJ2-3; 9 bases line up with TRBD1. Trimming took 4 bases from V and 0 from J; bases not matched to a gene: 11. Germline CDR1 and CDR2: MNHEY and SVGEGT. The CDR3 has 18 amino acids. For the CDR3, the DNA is TGTGCCAGCAGTTTCACAGGGGGCGCGGGTCCTAGCACAGATACGCAGTATTTT. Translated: CASSFTGGAGPSTDTQYF.

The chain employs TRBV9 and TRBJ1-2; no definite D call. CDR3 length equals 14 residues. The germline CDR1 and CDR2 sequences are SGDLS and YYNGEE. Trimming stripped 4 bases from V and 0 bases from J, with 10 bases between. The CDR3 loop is CASSPTSANYGYTF. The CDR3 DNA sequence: TGTGCCAGCAGCCCCACGAGTGCTAACTATGGCTACACCTTC.

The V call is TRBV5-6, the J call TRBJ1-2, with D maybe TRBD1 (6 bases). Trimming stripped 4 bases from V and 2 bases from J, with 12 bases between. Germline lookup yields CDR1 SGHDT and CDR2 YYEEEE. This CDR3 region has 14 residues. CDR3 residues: CASSPGTSNYGYTF. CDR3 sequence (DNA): TGTGCCAGCAGCCCCGGGACATCAAACTATGGCTACACCTTC. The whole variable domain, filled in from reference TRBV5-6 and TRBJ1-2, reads DAGVTQSPTHLIKTRGQQVTLRCSPKSGHDTVSWYQQALGQGPQFIFQYYEEEERQRGNFPDRFSGHQFPNYSSELNVNALLLGDSALYLCASSPGTSNYGYTFGSGTRLTVV.

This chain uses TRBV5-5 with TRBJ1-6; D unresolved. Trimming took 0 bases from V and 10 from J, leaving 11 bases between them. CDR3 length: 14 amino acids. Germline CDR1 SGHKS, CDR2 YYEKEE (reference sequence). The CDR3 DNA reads TGTGCCAGCAGCTTGGTAGCGGTTCCCTCACCCCTCCACTTT. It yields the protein CASSLVAVPSPLHF.

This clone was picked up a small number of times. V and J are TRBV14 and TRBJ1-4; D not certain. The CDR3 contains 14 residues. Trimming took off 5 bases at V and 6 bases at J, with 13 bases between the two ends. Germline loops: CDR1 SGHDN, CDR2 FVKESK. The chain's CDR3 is CASSTRDLYEKLFF. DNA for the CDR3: TGTGCCAGCAGCACCCGGGATCTTTATGAAAAACTGTTTTTT. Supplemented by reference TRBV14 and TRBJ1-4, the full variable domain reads EAGVTQFPSHSVIEKGQTVTLRCDPISGHDNLYWYRRVMGKEIKFLLHFVKESKQDESGMPNNRFLAERTGGTYSTLKVQPAELEDSGVYFCASSTRDLYEKLFFGSGTQLSVL.

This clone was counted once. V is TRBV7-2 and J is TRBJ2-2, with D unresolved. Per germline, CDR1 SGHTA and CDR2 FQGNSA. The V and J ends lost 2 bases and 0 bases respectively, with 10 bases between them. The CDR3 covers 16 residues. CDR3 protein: CASSLQHRTNTGELFF. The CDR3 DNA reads TGTGCCAGCAGCTTACAACACAGAACGAACACCGGGGAGCTGTTTTTT.

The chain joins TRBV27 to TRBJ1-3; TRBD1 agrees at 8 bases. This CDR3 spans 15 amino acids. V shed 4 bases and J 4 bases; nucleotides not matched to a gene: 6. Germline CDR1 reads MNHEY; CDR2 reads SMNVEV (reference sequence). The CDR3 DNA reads TGTGCCAGCAGTTCCTACAGGGGGGGCGGAAACACCATATATTTT. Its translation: CASSSYRGGGNTIYF.

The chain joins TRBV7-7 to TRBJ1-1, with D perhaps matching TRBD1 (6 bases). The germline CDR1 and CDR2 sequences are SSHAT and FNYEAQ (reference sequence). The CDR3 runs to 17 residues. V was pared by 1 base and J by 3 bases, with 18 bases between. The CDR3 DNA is TGTGCCAGCAGCTTAGACCGACAGGTCGCTACGGACACTGAAGCTTTCTTT. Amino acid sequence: CASSLDRQVATDTEAFF.

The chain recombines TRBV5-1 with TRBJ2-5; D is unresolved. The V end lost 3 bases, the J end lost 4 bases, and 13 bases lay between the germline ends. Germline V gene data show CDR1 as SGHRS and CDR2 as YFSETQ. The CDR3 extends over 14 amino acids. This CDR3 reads CASSWATNLETQYF. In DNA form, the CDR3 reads TGCGCCAGCAGCTGGGCGACGAATTTAGAGACCCAGTACTTC. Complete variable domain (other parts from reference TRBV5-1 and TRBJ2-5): KAGVTQTPRYLIKTRGQQVTLSCSPISGHRSVSWYQQTPGQGLQFLFEYFSETQRNKGNFPGRFSGRQFSNSRSEMNVSTLELGDSALYLCASSWATNLETQYFGPGTRLLVL.

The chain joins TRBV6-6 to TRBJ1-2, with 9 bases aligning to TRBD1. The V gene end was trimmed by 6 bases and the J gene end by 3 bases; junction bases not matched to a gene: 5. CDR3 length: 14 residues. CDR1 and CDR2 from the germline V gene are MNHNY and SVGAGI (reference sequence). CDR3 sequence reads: CASRNRDRDYGYTF. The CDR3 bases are TGTGCCAGCAGGAACCGGGACAGGGACTATGGCTACACCTTC.

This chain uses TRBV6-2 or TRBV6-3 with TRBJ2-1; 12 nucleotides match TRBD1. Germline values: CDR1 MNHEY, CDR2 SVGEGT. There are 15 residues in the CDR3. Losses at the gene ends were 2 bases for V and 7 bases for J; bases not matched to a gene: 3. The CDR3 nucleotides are TGTGCCAGCAGTTACGGGACAGGGGGCAGGAATGAGCAGTTCTTC. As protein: CASSYGTGGRNEQFF.

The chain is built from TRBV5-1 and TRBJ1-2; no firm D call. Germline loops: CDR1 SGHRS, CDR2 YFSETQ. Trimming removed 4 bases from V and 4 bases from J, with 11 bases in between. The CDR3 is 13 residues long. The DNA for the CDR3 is TGCGCCAGCAGCGAAAAAAAGAGCTATGGCTACACCTTC. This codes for CASSEKKSYGYTF.

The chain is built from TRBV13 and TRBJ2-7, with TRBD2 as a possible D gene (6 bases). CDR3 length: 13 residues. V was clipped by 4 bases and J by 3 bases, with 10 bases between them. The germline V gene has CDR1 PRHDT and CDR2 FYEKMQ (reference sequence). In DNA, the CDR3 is TGTGCCAGCAGCTCTGGGGGGATCTACGAGCAGTACTTC. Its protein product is CASSSGGIYEQYF.

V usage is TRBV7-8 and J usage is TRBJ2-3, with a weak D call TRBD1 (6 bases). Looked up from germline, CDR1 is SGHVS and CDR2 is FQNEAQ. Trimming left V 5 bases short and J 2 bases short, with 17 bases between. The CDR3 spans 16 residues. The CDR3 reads CASSPGLQGPTDTQYF. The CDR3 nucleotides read TGTGCCAGCAGCCCCGGGCTACAGGGACCCACAGATACGCAGTATTTT.

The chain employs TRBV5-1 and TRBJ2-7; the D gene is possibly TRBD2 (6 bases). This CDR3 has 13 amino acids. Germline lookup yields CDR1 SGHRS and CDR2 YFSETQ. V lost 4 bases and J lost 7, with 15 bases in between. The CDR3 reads CASSLPGVGEQYF. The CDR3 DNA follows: TGCGCCAGCAGCCTCCCGGGGGTGGGTGAGCAGTACTTC.